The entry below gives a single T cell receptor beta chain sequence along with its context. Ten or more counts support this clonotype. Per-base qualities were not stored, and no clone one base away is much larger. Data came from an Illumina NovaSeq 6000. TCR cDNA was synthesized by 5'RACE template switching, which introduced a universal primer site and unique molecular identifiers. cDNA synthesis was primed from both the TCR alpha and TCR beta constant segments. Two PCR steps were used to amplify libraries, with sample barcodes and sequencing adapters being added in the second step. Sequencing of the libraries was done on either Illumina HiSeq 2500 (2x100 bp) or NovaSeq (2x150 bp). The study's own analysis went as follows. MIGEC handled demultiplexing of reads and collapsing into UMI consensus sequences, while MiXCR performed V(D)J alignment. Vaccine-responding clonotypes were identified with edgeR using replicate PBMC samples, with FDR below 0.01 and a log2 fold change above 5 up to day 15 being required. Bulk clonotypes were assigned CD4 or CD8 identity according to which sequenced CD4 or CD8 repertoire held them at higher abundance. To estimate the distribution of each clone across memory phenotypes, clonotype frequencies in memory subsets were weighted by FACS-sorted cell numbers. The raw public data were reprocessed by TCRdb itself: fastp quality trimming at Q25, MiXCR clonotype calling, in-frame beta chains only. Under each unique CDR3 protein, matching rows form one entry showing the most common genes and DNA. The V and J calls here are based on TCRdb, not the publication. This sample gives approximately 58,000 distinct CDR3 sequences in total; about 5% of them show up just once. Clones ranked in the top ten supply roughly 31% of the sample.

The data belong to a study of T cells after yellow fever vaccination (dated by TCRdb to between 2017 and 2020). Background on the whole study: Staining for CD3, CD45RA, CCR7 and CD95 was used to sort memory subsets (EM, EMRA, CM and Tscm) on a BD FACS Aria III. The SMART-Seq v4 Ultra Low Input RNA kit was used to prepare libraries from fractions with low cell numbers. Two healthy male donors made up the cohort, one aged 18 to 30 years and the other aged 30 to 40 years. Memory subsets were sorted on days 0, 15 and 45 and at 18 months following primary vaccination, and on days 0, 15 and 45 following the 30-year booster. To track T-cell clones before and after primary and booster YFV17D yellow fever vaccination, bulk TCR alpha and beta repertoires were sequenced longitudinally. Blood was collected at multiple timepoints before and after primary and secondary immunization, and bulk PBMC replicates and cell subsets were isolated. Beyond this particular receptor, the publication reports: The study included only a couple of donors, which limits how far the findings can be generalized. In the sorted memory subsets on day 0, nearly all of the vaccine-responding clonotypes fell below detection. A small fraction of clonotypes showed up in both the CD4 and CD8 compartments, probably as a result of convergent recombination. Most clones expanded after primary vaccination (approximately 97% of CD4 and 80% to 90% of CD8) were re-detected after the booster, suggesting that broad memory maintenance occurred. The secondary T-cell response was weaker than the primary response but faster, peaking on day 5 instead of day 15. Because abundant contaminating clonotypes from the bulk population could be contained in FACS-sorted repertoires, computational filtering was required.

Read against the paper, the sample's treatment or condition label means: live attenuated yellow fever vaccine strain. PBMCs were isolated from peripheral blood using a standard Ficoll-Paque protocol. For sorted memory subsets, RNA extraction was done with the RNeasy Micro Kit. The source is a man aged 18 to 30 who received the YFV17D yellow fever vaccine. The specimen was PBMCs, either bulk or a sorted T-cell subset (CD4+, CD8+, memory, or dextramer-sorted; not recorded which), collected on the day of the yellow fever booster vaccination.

The nucleotides are TGTGCCAGCAGCTTATGGTCAGGAGAGAGCACAGATACGCAGTATTTT. Its amino acids are CASSLWSGESTDTQYF. The rearrangement joined TRBV7-2 to TRBJ2-3; the D gene cannot be named for sure. According to the germline V gene, CDR1 reads SGHTA and CDR2 reads FQGNSA. The CDR3 contains 16 residues, cysteine and phenylalanine counted. Just CDR3 DNA is preserved here, 48 bases in frame from base 1. The V end loses 2 bases and the J end loses 0 bases, and a stretch of 12 bases separates them.